Included here is one T cell receptor (beta chain) sequence, with context. The data were produced by immunoSEQ multiplex PCR, yet TCRdb's version contains in-frame clones alone and is incomplete. Among about 75,000 clones listed, 90% to 95% were seen once. These data are taken from a study of technical replicates of blood from a few donors. CDR1 is WNHNN and CDR2 is SYGVQD in the germline V gene (reference sequence). With V trimmed by 5 bases and J by 3 bases, 3 bases remained unmatched. CDR3 length: 15 residues. This receptor was taken from a human donor in good health. Some clones in this sample may be carry-over from other donors' samples. Sequencing input: T cells isolated from PBMCs. The V call is TRBV10-1, the J call TRBJ2-1, with 11 bases aligning to TRBD2. The CDR3 region has the DNA TGCGCCAGCAGTCCCGGGACTAGCGGCTACAATGAGCAGTTCTTC. Translation gives CASSPGTSGYNEQFF.